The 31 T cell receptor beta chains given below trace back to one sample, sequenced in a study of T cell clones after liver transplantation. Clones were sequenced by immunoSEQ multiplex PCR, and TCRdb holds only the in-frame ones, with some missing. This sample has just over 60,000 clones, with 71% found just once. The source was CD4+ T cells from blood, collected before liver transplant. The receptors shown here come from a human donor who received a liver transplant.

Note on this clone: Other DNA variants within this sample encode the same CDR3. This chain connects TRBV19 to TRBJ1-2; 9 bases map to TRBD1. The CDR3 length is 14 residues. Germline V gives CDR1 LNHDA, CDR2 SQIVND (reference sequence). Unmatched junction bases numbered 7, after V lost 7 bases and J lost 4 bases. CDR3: CASTPTGQGYGYTF. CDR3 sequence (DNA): TGTGCCAGTACACCCACGGGACAGGGCTATGGCTACACCTTC.

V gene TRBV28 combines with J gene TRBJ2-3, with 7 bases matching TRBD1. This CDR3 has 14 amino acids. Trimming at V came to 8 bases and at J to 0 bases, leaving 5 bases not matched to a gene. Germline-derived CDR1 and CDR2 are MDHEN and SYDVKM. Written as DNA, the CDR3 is TGTGCCAGCGTAGGGGGCCCCAGCACAGATACGCAGTATTTT. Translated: CASVGGPSTDTQYF.

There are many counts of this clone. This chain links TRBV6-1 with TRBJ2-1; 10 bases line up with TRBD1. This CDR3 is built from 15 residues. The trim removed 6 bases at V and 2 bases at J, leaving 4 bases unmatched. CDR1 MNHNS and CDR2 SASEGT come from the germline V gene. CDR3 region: CASSLDRGTYNEQFF. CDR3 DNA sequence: TGTGCCAGCAGCCTGGACAGGGGGACCTACAATGAGCAGTTCTTC.

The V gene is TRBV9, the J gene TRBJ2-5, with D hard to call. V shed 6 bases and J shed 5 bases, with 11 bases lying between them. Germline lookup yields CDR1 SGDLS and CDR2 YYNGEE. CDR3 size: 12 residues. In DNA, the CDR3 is TGTGCCAGCACGCCCATACAGGAGACCCAGTACTTC. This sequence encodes CASTPIQETQYF.

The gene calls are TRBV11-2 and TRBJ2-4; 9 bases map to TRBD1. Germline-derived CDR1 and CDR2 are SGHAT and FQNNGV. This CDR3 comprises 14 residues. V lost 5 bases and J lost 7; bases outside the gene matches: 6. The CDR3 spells CASSLQQGANIQYF. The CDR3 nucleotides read TGTGCCAGCAGCCTTCAACAGGGGGCGAACATTCAGTACTTC.

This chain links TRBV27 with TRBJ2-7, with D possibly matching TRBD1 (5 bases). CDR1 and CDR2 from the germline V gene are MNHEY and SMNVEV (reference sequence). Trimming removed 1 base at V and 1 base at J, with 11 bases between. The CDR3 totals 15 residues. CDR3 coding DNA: TGTGCCAGCAGTTTATTGACAGATACATCCTACGAGCAGTACTTC. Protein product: CASSLLTDTSYEQYF.

The DNA of the CDR3 is TGTGCCTGGAGTTCCCGGGGAGGGTATAATTCACCCCTCCACTTT. This sequence encodes CAWSSRGGYNSPLHF. The chain has TRBV30 and TRBJ1-6; no definite D call. The CDR3 sequence is 15 residues long. V was clipped by 2 bases and J by 4 bases, with 12 bases between them. Germline V CDR1 and CDR2: GTSNPN, SVGIG (reference sequence).

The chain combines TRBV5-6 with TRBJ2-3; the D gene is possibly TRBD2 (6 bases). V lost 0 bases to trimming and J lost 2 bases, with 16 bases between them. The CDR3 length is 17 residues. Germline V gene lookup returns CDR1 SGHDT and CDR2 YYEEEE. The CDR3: CASSLVGVGLTTDTQYF. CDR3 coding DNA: TGTGCCAGCAGCTTGGTCGGTGTGGGACTCACCACAGATACGCAGTATTTT.

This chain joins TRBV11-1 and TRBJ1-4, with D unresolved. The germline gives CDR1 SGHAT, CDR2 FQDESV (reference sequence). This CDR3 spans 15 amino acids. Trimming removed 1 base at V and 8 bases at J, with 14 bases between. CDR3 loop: CASSLEGRQSEKLFF. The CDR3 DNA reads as TGTGCCAGCAGCTTAGAAGGGAGGCAATCGGAAAAACTGTTTTTT.

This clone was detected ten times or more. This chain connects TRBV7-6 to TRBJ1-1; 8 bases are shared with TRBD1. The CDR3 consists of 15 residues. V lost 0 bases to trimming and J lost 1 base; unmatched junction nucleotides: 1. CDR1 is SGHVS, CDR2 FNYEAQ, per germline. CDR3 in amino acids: CASSLAGTGNTEAFF. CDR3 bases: TGTGCCAGCAGCTTAGCCGGGACAGGGAACACTGAAGCTTTCTTT.

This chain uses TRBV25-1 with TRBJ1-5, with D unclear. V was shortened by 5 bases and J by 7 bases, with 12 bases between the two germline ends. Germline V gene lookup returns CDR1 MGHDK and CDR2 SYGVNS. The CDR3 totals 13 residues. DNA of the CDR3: TGTGCCAGCAGTAGAGGACGGGAGCAGCCCCAGCATTTT. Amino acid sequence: CASSRGREQPQHF.

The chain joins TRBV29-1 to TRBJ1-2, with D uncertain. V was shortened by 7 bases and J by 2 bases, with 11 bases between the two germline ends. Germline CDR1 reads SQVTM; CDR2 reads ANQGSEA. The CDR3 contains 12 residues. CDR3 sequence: CSARGTNYGYTF. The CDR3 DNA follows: TGCAGCGCTAGAGGTACAAACTATGGCTACACCTTC.

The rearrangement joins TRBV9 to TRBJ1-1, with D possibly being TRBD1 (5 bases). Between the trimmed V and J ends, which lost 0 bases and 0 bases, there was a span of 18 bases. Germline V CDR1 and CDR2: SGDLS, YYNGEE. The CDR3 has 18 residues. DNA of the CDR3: TGTGCCAGCAGCGTAGGAGCCCGCGGGGGGGGATTGAACACTGAAGCTTTCTTT. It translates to CASSVGARGGGLNTEAFF.

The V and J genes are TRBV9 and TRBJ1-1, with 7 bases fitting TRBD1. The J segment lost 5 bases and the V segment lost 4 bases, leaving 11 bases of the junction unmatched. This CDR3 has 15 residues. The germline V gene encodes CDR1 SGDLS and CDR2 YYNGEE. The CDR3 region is CASSPHRQGGTEAFF. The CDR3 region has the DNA TGTGCCAGCAGCCCTCACCGACAGGGAGGTACTGAAGCTTTCTTT.

The CDR3 DNA reads TGTGCCAGCAGCCTGGGACTCGTGAACACCGGGGAGCTGTTTTTT. This encodes CASSLGLVNTGELFF. The gene calls are TRBV7-2 and TRBJ2-2, with a possible D match to TRBD2 (6 bases). Germline lookup yields CDR1 SGHTA and CDR2 FQGNSA. V dropped 5 bases and J dropped 1 base, with 11 bases sitting between them. This CDR3 spans 15 amino acids.

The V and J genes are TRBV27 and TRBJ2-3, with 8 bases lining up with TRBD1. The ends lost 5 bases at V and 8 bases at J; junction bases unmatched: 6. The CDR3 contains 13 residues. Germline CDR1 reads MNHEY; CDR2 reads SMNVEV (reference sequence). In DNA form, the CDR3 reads TGTGCCAGCAGTCGACAGGGGCCAGGTACGCAGTATTTT. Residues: CASSRQGPGTQYF.

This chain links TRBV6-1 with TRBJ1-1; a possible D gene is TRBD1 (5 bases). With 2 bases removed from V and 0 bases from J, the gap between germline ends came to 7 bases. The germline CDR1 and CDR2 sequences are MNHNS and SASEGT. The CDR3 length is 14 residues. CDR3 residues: CASSERGVNTEAFF. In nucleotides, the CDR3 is TGTGCCAGCAGTGAACGGGGGGTGAACACTGAAGCTTTCTTT.

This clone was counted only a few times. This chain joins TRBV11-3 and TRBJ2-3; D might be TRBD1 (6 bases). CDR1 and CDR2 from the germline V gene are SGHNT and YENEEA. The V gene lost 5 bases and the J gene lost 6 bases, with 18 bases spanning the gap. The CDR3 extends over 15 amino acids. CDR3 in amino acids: CASSPRPGAPDTQYF. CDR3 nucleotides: TGTGCCAGCAGCCCGCGTCCAGGGGCCCCCGATACGCAGTATTTT.

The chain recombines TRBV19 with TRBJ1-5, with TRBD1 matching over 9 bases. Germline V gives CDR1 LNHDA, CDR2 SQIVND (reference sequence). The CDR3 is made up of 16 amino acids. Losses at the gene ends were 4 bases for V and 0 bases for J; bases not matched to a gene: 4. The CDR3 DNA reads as TGTGCCAGTAGTACAGGGACAGGGAGTAGCAATCAGCCCCAGCATTTT. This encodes CASSTGTGSSNQPQHF.

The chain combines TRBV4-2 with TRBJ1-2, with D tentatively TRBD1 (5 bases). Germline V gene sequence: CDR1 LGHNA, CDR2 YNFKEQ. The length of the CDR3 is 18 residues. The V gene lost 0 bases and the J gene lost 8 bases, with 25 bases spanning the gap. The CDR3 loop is CASSQDWGRQTRGGGYTF. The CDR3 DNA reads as TGTGCCAGCAGCCAAGATTGGGGCCGGCAGACCAGAGGCGGAGGCTACACCTTC.

The CDR3 DNA reads as TGTGCCAGCAGCCCCGTGGGGCGGGGGGAGCTGTTTTTT. This codes for CASSPVGRGELFF. V usage is TRBV11-2 and J usage is TRBJ2-2, with D maybe TRBD1 (5 bases). Per germline, CDR1 SGHAT and CDR2 FQNNGV. V was cut by 5 bases and J by 8 bases, with 12 bases left in between. The CDR3 has 13 amino acids.

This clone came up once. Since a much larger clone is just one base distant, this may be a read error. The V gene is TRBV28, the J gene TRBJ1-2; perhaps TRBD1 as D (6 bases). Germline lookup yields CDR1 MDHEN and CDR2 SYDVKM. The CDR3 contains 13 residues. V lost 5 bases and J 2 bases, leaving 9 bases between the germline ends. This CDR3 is CASSPGQNYGYTF. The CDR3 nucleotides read TGTGCCAGCAGTCCCGGACAGAACTATGGCTACACCTTC.

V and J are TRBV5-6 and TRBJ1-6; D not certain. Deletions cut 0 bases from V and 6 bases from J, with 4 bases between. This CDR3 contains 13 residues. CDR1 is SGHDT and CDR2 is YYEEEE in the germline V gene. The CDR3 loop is CASSLAFNSPLHF. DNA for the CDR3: TGTGCCAGCAGCTTGGCTTTTAATTCACCCCTCCACTTT.

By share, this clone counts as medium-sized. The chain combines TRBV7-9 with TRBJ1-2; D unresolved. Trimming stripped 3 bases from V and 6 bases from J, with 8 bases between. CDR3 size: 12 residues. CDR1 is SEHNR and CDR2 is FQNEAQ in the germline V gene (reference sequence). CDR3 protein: CASSLDLDGYTF. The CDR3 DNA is TGTGCCAGCAGCTTGGACTTGGATGGCTACACCTTC.

The CDR3 coding sequence is TGTGCCAGCAGCTCCCGCCCTCTAGCGGGGAAGGATGAGCAGTTCTTC. Translating gives CASSSRPLAGKDEQFF. The V call is TRBV7-3, the J call TRBJ2-1; 9 bases fit TRBD2. J lost 8 bases, V lost 4 bases, and 12 bases had no gene match. CDR3 length: 16 amino acids. Germline CDR1 reads SGHTA; CDR2 reads FQGTGA.

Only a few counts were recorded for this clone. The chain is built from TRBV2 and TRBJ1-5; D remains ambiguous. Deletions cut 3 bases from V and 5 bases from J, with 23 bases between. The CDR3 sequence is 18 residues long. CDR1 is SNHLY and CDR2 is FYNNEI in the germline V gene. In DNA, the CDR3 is TGTGCCAGCAGTGATCATCTCGGGTCAAGGAGAAACCATCAGCCCCAGCATTTT. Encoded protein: CASSDHLGSRRNHQPQHF.

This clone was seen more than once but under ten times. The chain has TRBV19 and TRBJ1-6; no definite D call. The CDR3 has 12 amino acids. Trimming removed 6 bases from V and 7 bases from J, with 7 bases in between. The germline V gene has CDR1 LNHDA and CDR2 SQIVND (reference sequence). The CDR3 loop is CASRYNNSPLHF. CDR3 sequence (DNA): TGTGCCAGTAGGTACAACAATTCACCCCTCCACTTT. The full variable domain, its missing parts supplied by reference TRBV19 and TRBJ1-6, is DGGITQSPKYLFRKEGQNVTLSCEQNLNHDAMYWYRQDPGQGLRLIYYSQIVNDFQKGDIAEGYSVSREKKESFPLTVTSAQKNPTAFYLCASRYNNSPLHFGNGTRLTVT.

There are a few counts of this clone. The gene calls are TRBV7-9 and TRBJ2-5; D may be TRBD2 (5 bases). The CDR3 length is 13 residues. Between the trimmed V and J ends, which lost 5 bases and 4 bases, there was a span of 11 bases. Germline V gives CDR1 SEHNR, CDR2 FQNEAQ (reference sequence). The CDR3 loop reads CASSRVGVETQYF. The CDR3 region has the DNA TGTGCCAGCAGCCGAGTGGGAGTAGAGACCCAGTACTTC.

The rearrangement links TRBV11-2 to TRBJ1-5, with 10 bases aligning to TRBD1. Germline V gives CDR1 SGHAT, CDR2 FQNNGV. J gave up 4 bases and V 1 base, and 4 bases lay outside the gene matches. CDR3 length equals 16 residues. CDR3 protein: CASSLGGDRGNQPQHF. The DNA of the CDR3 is TGTGCCAGCAGCTTAGGAGGGGACAGGGGTAATCAGCCCCAGCATTTT.

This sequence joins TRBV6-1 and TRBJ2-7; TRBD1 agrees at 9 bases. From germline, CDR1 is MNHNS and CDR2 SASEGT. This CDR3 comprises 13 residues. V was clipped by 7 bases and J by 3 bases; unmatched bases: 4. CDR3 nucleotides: TGTGCCAGCACGTCGGGACAGGGCTACGAGCAGTACTTC. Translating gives CASTSGQGYEQYF.

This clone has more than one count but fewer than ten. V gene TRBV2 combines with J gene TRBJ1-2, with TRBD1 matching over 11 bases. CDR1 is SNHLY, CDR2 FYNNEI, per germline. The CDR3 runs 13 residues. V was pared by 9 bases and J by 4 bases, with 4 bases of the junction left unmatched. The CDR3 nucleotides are TGTGCCAGACGGACAGGGGGCGTCTATGGCTACACCTTC. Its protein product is CARRTGGVYGYTF.